This T cell receptor beta chain stems from a study of T cell responses to AZD1222 COVID-19 vaccine. Background on the study: Doses given second, at about 4 or about 12 weeks, were pooled.

TCRdb's copy holds only in-frame clones and misses some; the assay was immunoSEQ multiplex PCR. The data contain roughly 200,000 clones, around nine tenths of them singletons. A remark on this clone: Its matching antigen is unknown.

Study results and limitations: White British ancestry dominated among donors, who included more females, and clonal diversity was possibly underestimated.

The length of the CDR3 is 16 residues. Germline V CDR1 and CDR2: MNHEY, SMNVEV (reference sequence). The ends lost 5 bases at V and 7 bases at J; junction bases unmatched: 16. Sample: peripheral blood, taken on day 0 of AZD1222 vaccination. The clonotype was recovered from an adult in good health. The chain couples TRBV27 to TRBJ1-1; TRBD1 matches at 7 bases. CDR3 protein: CASSPHPAGGRGEAFF. CDR3 DNA: TGTGCCAGCAGTCCCCACCCCGCAGGGGGTAGGGGTGAAGCTTTCTTT.